Listed below are T cell receptor beta chains from one sample, sequenced in a study of blood T cell repertoires in COVID-19. Sequencing used immunoSEQ multiplex PCR; TCRdb keeps in-frame clones, though not all of them. The sample shows some 240,000 clones, roughly 84% of them seen only once. Sequencing was performed on peripheral blood. Receptors originate from a woman between 40 and 55 years old who had recovered from COVID-19. CDR3s include the opening cysteine and the closing phenylalanine or tryptophan. D genes are given only for firm matches. Size values are once, few and many counts, or a class for expanded clones, and some rows have none.

abundance	j_gene	d_gene	v_gene	CDR3aa	CDR3nt
NA	TRBJ1-5	TRBD1	TRBV28	CASSPGGTGGHKAQHF	TGTGCCAGCAGTCCCGGAGGAACAGGGGGACATAAAGCCCAGCATTTT
few	TRBJ1-3	NA	TRBV11-2	CASSLTGKGGNTIYF	TGTGCCAGCAGCTTAACAGGGAAAGGTGGAAACACCATATATTTT
NA	TRBJ2-5	TRBD2	TRBV11-2	CASSPGVREETQYF	TGTGCCAGCAGCCCGGGCGTGCGGGAGGAGACCCAGTACTTC
NA	TRBJ1-3	TRBD1	TRBV4-1	CASSQGPPGGGNTIYF	TGCGCCAGCAGCCAGGGACCTCCAGGGGGAGGAAACACCATATATTTT
NA	TRBJ1-1	NA	TRBV6-5	CATQGRLEKHTEAFF	TGTGCCACCCAGGGCAGGCTCGAAAAACACACTGAAGCTTTCTTT
NA	TRBJ1-2	TRBD1	TRBV2	CASKIGSGGYGYTF	TGTGCCAGCAAAATTGGCTCAGGGGGCTATGGCTACACCTTC
NA	TRBJ1-2	NA	TRBV7-9	CASSLDSGYTF	TGTGCCAGCAGCTTAGATAGTGGCTACACCTTC
NA	TRBJ2-3	TRBD2	TRBV3-1/TRBV3-2	CASSSLAGAATDTQYF	TGTGCCAGCAGCTCATTAGCGGGGGCTGCCACAGATACGCAGTATTTT
NA	TRBJ1-4	NA	TRBV5-1	CASSWMGQTNEKLFF	TGCGCCAGCAGCTGGATGGGGCAAACTAATGAAAAACTGTTTTTT
NA	TRBJ2-3	NA	TRBV9	CASSVVGGPQYF	TGTGCCAGCAGCGTAGTAGGAGGACCACAGTATTTT